The entry that follows covers one T cell receptor (beta chain) sequence. The record originates from a study of blood T cells in healthy people across ages. Germline V gene data show CDR1 as MGHRA and CDR2 as YSYEKL. V lost 1 base and J 3 bases, leaving 9 bases between the germline ends. CDR3 size: 14 residues. The use of a sample-barcoded 5' primer and a J-beta primer mix characterized a second PCR of about 7 to 12 cycles. Using its own MiXCR run on the 5' RACE reads, TCRdb lists one record per CDR3 protein. The repertoire holds some 1.4 million distinct CDR3 sequences, with around 39% as singletons. Sequenced sample: blood. This clonotype was sampled from a woman aged 18-30 years in good health. The chain has TRBV4-1 and TRBJ1-2; D uncertain. CDR3 sequence reads: CASSQGSGDYGYTF. CDR3 bases: TGCGCCAGCAGCCAAGGTTCCGGGGACTATGGCTACACCTTC.